A single sample is the source of the 19 T cell receptor beta chains below, sequenced in a study of tumor and adjacent non-tumor tissue in lung cancer. TCRbeta libraries were built with three rounds of nested PCR, modified from ARM-PCR. TCRdb reanalysed the multiplex PCR reads using MiXCR and keeps one entry per CDR3 protein. The repertoire has approximately 120,000 distinct CDR3 sequences, approximately 82% of them found once; the top ten carry 30% to 45%. The template was RNA from unsorted bulk tissue. The sequenced sample consisted of lung tumor tissue. The source of these receptors is a woman aged 60 to 75 with non-small cell lung cancer.

This clonotype was recorded only once. A junction boundary mismatches the germline segment, possibly from a read error. V and J are TRBV6-5 and TRBJ1-2, with D uncertain. There are 14 residues in the CDR3. Looked up from germline, CDR1 is MNHEY and CDR2 is SVGAGI. DNA of the CDR3: TGTGGCAGCAGTTACTCTAGATGGGTGGGGGGCTACACCTTC. The encoded protein is CGSSYSRWVGGYTF.

V gene TRBV20-1 combines with J gene TRBJ2-7, with D perhaps TRBD2 (6 bases). Per germline, CDR1 DFQATT and CDR2 SNEGSKA (reference sequence). This CDR3 contains 14 residues. This CDR3 reads CGIPWRAEPYEQYF. Written as DNA, the CDR3 is TGCGGTATCCCGTGGAGGGCAGAACCCTACGAGCAGTACTTC.

Of note for this clonotype: A clone one base away is much larger, so this may be a read error. The rearrangement joins TRBV5-5 to TRBJ2-1, with 7 bases matching TRBD2. The CDR3 is 12 residues long. Germline V gene lookup returns CDR1 SGHKS and CDR2 YYEKEE (reference sequence). With 0 bases clipped from V and 14 bases from J, the junction kept 5 bases outside the gene matches. As DNA, the CDR3 is TGTGCCAGCAGCTTGGAGCAGGGAGGGAAGTTCTTC. Protein: CASSLEQGGKFF.

In the case of this clonotype: A read error may be the cause here, since a much bigger clone is one base away. This chain uses TRBV20-1 with TRBJ2-1; TRBD1 aligns across 7 bases. The CDR3 loop spans 15 amino acids. The germline gives CDR1 DFQATT, CDR2 SNEGSKA (reference sequence). V lost 4 bases to trimming and J lost 6 bases; unmatched junction nucleotides: 12. CDR3 nucleotide sequence: TGCAGTGCTAAAGATGGGGAGACAGGGAGCAATGAGCAGTTCTTC. This translates into CSAKDGETGSNEQFF.

A word on this clonotype: This clone may be a read error of a much larger clone one base away. No conserved phenylalanine or tryptophan ends this CDR3, so it is likely a read error. V and J are TRBV5-5 and TRBJ1-1, with TRBD1 as a possible D gene (6 bases). The CDR3 consists of 18 residues. Trimming took off 4 bases at V and 1 base at J, with 23 bases between the two ends. Per germline, CDR1 SGHKS and CDR2 YYEKEE (reference sequence). CDR3 amino acids: CASSAGTPFITGNTEAFV. CDR3 nucleotides: TGTGCCAGCAGCGCCGGGACACCATTCATAACGGGGAACACTGAAGCTTTCGTT.

About this clonotype: A junction end diverges from the germline sequence, so it may reflect a read error. V and J are TRBV20-1 and TRBJ2-5, with D tentatively TRBD1 (6 bases). Germline loops: CDR1 DFQATT, CDR2 SNEGSKA (reference sequence). The CDR3 covers 14 residues. CDR3 sequence: CSASGTWAGETQDF. CDR3 coding DNA: TGCAGTGCATCCGGGACATGGGCCGGGGAGACCCAGGACTTC.

In its sample, this clonotype was seen a few times. One junction end does not reproduce the germline sequence, and a read error may be involved. V and J are TRBV19 and TRBJ2-1; 16 nucleotides line up with TRBD2. The CDR3 totals 16 residues. CDR1 is LNHDA and CDR2 is SQIVND in the germline V gene (reference sequence). CDR3 in amino acids: CASSGTSGRAVDEQFF. For the CDR3, the DNA is TGTGCTAGTAGTGGGACTAGCGGGAGGGCCGTGGATGAGCAGTTCTTC.

In the case of this clonotype: A junction boundary mismatches the germline segment, possibly from a read error. The gene calls are TRBV11-2 and TRBJ2-3; TRBD2 agrees at 10 bases. The CDR3 loop spans 16 amino acids. The germline V gene encodes CDR1 SGHAT and CDR2 FQNNGV. Written as DNA, the CDR3 is TGTGCCAGCAGGCCTCCTATAGCGGGGGGCACAAATACGCAGTATTTT. Protein: CASRPPIAGGTNTQYF.

Turning to this clonotype: Sequence at one end of the junction differs from germline and may be a read error. The chain recombines TRBV11-2 with TRBJ2-4; D gene unclear. The CDR3 is made up of 14 amino acids. Germline CDR1 and CDR2: SGHAT and FQNNGV. The CDR3 region has the DNA TGTGCCAGCAGCTCCAGTTTATCCAAAAACGTTCATTACTTC. Translated: CASSSSLSKNVHYF.

This chain uses TRBV20-1 with TRBJ1-5; the match to TRBD1 covers 7 bases. This CDR3 is built from 11 residues. J lost 6 bases, V lost 6 bases, and 2 bases had no gene match. The V gene's germline CDR1 is DFQATT and CDR2 SNEGSKA (reference sequence). CDR3 protein: CSAGGSQPQHF. CDR3 nucleotide sequence: TGCAGTGCAGGGGGCTCTCAGCCCCAGCATTTT.

In its sample, this clonotype was seen once. The V gene is TRBV4-1, the J gene TRBJ1-5; D call uncertain. There are 16 residues in the CDR3. V lost 4 bases, J lost 2 bases, and 15 bases lay in between. Germline V gene lookup returns CDR1 MGHRA and CDR2 YSYEKL. For the CDR3, the DNA is TGCGCCAGCAGCCGAGGGTTCGAACGGCGCAATCAGCCCCAGCATTTT. This gives the protein CASSRGFERRNQPQHF.

This clonotype was picked up one time. This may be a read error: a much more frequent sequence differs by one nucleotide. DNA for the CDR3: TGTGCCAGCAGCTTGGGGACATTATCCTACGAGCAGTACTTC. As protein: CASSLGTLSYEQYF. This chain joins TRBV5-4 and TRBJ2-7; perhaps TRBD1 as D (5 bases). Deletions cut 0 bases from V and 1 base from J, with 8 bases between. Germline CDR1 SGHNT, CDR2 YYREEE (reference sequence). This CDR3 is 14 amino acids long.

A note on this clonotype: Being one base from a much bigger clone, this may be a read error. The chain couples TRBV20-1 to TRBJ2-3, with D tentatively TRBD1 (5 bases). This CDR3 has 16 residues. V gave up 3 bases and J gave up 7 bases, with 23 bases separating them. CDR1 DFQATT and CDR2 SNEGSKA come from the germline V gene (reference sequence). The CDR3 coding sequence is TGCAGTGCTAGCTATGGTGGGGCCGATATAACAAATACGCAGTATTTT. It yields the protein CSASYGGADITNTQYF.

Turning to this clonotype: An end of the junction differs from the germline gene, which may be a read error. V is TRBV5-6 and J is TRBJ2-1, with 11 bases that match TRBD2. Germline lookup yields CDR1 SGHDT and CDR2 YYEEEE. This CDR3 region has 17 residues. CDR3 region: CASSLLCSGGAWNEQFF. In DNA form, the CDR3 reads TGTGCTAGCAGCTTGTTATGTAGCGGGGGGGCGTGGAATGAGCAGTTCTTC.

About this clonotype itself: Likely a read error: the CDR3 ends without its conserved phenylalanine or tryptophan. This rearrangement joins TRBV20-1 to TRBJ1-1; D may be TRBD1 (5 bases). Germline CDR1 DFQATT, CDR2 SNEGSKA (reference sequence). The CDR3 contains 17 residues. CDR3 amino acids: CRAYRPGRIPLNTEAFV. In DNA, the CDR3 is TGCAGAGCATATCGACCGGGACGGATTCCTCTGAACACTGAAGCTTTCGTT.

V usage is TRBV6-2 or TRBV6-3 and J usage is TRBJ2-7, with 8 nucleotides matching TRBD1. V dropped 4 bases and J dropped 6; count of bases not matched to a gene: 8. This CDR3 is built from 14 residues. The germline V gene has CDR1 MNHEY and CDR2 SVGEGT. The CDR3 region has the DNA TGTGCCAGCAGTTTGCGGGCAGGGGGCTTCGAGCAGTACTTC. Translating it yields CASSLRAGGFEQYF.

V usage is TRBV20-1 and J usage is TRBJ2-5, with D possibly TRBD1 on 6 matching bases. The CDR3 sequence is 14 residues long. Germline V gives CDR1 DFQATT, CDR2 SNEGSKA (reference sequence). Trimming pared 7 bases from V and 0 bases from J, leaving 15 bases between. The DNA for the CDR3 is TGCAGTGTCAAGAGGGGGATAAACCAAGAGACCCAGTACTTC. Protein product: CSVKRGINQETQYF.

Comments on this clonotype: This may be a read error: a much more frequent sequence differs by one nucleotide. The chain recombines TRBV6-2 or TRBV6-3 with TRBJ1-5; D is perhaps TRBD1 (6 bases). The CDR3 spans 13 residues. The germline V gene encodes CDR1 MNHEY and CDR2 SVGEGT. As DNA, the CDR3 is TGTGCCAGCAGTTACACACAGGGTCAGCCCCAGCTTTTT. Its translation is CASSYTQGQPQLF.

For this clonotype: The conserved final phenylalanine or tryptophan is absent from the CDR3, which likely points to a read error. This chain links TRBV12-3 or TRBV12-4 with TRBJ1-4; maybe TRBD1 (6 bases). V was cut by 5 bases and J by 8 bases, with 21 bases left in between. The CDR3 consists of 16 residues. This chain's CDR3 is CASSTLGGGAGEKLFL. Here the CDR3 DNA reads TGTGCCAGCAGTACCCTGGGGGGCGGGGCGGGGGAAAAACTGTTTCTT.